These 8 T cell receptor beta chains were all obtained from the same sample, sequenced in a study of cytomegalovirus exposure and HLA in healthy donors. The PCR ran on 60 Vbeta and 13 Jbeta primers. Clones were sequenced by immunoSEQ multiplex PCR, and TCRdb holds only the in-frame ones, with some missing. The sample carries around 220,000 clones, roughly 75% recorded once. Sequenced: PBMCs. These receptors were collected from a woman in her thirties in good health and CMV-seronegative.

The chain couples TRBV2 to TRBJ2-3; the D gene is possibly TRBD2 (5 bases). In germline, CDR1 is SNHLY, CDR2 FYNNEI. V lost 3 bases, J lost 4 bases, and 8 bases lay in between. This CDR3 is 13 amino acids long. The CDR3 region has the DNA TGTGCCAGCAGTGACGGGGTCGCAGATACGCAGTATTTT. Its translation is CASSDGVADTQYF.

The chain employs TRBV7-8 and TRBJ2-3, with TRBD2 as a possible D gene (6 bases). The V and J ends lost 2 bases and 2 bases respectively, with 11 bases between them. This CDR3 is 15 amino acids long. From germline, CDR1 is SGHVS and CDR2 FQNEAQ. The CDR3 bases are TGTGCCAGCAGCTTAAATGGAGGGGACACAGATACGCAGTATTTT. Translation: CASSLNGGDTDTQYF.

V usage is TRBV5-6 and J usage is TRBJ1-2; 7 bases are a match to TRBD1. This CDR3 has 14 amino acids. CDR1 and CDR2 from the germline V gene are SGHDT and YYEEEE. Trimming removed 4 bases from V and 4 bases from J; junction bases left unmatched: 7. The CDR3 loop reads CASSRTTGIYGYTF. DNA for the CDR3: TGTGCCAGCAGCCGCACGACAGGGATCTATGGCTACACCTTC.

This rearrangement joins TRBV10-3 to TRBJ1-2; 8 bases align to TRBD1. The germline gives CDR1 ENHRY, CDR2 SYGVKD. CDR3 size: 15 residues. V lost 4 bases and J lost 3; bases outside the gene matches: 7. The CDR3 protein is CAISGWQGADYGYTF. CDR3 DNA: TGTGCCATCAGTGGTTGGCAGGGGGCTGACTATGGCTACACCTTC.

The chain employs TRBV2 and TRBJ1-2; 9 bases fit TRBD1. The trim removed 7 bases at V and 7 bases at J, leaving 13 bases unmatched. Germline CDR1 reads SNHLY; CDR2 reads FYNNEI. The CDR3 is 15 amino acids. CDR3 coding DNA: TGTGCCAGCAAAGAAACACAGGGGGCTTCATCTGGCTACACCTTC. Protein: CASKETQGASSGYTF.

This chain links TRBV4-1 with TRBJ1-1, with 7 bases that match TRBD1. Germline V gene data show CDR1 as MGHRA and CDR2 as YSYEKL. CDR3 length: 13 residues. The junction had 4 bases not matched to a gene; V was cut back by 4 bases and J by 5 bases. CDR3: CASSLGTATEAFF. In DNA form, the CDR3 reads TGCGCCAGCAGCCTAGGGACAGCTACTGAAGCTTTCTTT.

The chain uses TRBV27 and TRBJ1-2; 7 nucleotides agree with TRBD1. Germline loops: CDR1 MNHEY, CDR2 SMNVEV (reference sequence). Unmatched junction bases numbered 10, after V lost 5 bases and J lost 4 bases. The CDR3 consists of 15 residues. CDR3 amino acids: CASSLTGVFSYGYTF. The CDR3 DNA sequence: TGTGCCAGCAGTCTAACAGGGGTGTTTAGCTATGGCTACACCTTC.

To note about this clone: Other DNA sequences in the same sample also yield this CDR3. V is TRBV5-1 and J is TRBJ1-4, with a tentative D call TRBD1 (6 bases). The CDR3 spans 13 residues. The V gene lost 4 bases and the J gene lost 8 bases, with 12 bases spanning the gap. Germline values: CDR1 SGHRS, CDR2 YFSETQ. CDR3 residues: CASSPGGTEKLFF. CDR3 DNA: TGCGCCAGCAGCCCGGGAGGGACAGAAAAACTGTTTTTT.